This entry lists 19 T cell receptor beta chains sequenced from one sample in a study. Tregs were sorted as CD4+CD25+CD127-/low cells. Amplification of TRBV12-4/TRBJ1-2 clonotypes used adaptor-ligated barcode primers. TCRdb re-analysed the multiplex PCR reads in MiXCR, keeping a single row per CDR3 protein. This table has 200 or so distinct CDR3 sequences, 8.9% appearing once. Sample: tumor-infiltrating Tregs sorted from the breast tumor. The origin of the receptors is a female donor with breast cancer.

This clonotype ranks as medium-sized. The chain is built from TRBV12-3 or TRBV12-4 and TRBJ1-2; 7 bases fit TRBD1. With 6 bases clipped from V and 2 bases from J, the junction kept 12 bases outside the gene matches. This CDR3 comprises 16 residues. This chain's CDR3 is CASRPGGTATNYGYTF. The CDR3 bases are TGTGCCAGCAGACCCGGCGGGACAGCGACGAACTATGGCTACACCTTC.

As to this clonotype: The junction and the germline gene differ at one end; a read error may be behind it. The CDR3 nucleotides are TGTGCCTGCAGGGCAGGAGTTAACTATGGCTACACCTTC. Translated, it gives CACRAGVNYGYTF. The genes are TRBV12-3 or TRBV12-4 and TRBJ1-2; D is possibly TRBD1 (5 bases). This CDR3 contains 13 residues.

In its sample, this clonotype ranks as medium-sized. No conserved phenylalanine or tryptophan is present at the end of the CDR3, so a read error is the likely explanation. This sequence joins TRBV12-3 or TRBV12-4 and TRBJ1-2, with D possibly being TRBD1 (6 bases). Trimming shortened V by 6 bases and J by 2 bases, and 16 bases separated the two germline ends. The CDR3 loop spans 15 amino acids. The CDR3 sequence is CASSLLQGGNYGYTS. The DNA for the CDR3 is TGTGCCAGCAGCCTTCTACAGGGCGGAAACTATGGCTACACCTCC.

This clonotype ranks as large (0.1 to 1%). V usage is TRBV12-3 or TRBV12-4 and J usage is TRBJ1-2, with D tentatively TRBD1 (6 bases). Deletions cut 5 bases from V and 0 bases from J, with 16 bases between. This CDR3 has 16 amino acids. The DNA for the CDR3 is TGTGCCAGCAGTCAGGACAGAAGTGGAGCTAACTATGGCTACACCTTC. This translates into CASSQDRSGANYGYTF.

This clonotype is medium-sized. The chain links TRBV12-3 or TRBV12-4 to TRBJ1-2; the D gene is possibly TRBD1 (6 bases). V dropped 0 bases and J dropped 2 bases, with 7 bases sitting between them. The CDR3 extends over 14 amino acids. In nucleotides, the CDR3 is TGTGCCAGCAGTTTAGCGGACAGAAACTATGGCTACACCTTC. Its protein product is CASSLADRNYGYTF.

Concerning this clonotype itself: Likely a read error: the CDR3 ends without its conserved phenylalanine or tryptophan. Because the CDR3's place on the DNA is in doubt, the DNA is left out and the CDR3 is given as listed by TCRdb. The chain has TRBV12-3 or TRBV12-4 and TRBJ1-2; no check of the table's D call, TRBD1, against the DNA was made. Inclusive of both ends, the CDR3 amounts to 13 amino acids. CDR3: CASSLDRVIGYTL.

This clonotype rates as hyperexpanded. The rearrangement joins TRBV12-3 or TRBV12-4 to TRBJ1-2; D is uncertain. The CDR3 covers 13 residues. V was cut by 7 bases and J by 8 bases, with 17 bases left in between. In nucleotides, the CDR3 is TGTGCCAGCACCGCTAGGGAAGCTAGGGGCTACACCTTC. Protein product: CASTAREARGYTF.

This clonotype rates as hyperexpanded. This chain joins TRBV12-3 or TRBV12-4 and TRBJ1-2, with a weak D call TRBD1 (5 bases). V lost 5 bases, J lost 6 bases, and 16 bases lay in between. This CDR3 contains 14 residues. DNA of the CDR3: TGTGCCAGCAGTCTCATTACAGGAGTACATGGCTACACCTTC. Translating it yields CASSLITGVHGYTF.

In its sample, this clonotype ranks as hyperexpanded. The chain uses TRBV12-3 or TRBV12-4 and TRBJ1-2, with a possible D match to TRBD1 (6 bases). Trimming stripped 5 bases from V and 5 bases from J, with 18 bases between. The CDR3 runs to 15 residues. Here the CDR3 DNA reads TGTGCCAGCAGTGACTCCACAGGGCGGTGGTATGGCTACACCTTC. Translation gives CASSDSTGRWYGYTF.

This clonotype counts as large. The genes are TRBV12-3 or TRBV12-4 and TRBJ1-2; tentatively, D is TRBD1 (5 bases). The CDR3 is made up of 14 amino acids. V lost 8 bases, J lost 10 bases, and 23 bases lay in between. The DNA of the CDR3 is TGTGCCAGCGGACACCCAGGGACGTACCGGGACTACACCTTC. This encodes CASGHPGTYRDYTF.

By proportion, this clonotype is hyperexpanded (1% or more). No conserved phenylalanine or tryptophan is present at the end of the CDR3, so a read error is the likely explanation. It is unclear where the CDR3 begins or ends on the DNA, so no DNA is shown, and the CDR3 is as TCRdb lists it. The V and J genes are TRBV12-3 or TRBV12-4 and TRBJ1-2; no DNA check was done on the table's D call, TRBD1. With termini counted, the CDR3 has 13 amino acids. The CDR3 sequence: CASSSTGQPLGLC.

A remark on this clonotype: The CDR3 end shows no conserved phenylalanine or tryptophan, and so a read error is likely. The CDR3 sequence: CASGQYALNGYTC. CDR3 in DNA: TGTGCCAGCGGACAATACGCCCTCAATGGTTACACCTGC. V usage is TRBV12-3 or TRBV12-4 and J usage is TRBJ1-2; perhaps TRBD1 as D (5 bases). The CDR3 is 13 residues long.

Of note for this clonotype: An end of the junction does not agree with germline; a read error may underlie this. In DNA, the CDR3 is TGTGCCTGCAGAACAGGGAACGAAGACTGTGGCTACACCTTC. This translates into CACRTGNEDCGYTF. J is TRBJ1-2 and V is TRBV12-3 or TRBV12-4, with a possible D match to TRBD1 (6 bases). This CDR3 region has 14 residues.

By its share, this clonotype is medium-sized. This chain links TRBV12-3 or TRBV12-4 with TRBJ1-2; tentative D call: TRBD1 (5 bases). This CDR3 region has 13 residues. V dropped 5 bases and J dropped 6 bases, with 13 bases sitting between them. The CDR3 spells CASSPSGLDGYTF. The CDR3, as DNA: TGTGCCAGCAGTCCCTCAGGGCTAGATGGCTACACCTTC.

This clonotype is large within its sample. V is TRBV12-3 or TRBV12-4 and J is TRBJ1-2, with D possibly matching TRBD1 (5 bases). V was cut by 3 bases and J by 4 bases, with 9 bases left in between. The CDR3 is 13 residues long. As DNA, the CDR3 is TGTGCCAGCAGTTTGCAGGGTCTCTATGGCTACACCTTC. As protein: CASSLQGLYGYTF.

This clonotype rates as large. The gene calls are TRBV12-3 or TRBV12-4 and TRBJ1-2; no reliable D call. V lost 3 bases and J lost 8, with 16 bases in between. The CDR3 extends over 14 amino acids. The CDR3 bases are TGTGCCAGCAGTTTCGAACAGTTCTTCGGCGGCTACACCTTC. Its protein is CASSFEQFFGGYTF.

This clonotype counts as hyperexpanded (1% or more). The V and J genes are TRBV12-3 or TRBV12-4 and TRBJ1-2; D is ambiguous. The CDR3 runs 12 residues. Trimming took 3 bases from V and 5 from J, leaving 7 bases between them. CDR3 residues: CASSFRRYGYTF. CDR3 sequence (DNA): TGTGCCAGCAGTTTCCGGAGATATGGCTACACCTTC.

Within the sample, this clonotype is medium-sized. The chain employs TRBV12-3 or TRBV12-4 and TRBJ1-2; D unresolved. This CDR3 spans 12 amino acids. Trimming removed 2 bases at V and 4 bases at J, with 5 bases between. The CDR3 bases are TGTGCCAGCAGTTTACAGGCCTATGGCTACACCTTC. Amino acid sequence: CASSLQAYGYTF.

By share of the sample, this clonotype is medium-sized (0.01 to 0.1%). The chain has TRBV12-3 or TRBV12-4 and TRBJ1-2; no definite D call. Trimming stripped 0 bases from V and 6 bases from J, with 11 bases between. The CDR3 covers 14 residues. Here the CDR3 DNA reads TGTGCCAGCAGTTTAGCCCACACTAGGAATGGCTACACCTTC. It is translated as CASSLAHTRNGYTF.